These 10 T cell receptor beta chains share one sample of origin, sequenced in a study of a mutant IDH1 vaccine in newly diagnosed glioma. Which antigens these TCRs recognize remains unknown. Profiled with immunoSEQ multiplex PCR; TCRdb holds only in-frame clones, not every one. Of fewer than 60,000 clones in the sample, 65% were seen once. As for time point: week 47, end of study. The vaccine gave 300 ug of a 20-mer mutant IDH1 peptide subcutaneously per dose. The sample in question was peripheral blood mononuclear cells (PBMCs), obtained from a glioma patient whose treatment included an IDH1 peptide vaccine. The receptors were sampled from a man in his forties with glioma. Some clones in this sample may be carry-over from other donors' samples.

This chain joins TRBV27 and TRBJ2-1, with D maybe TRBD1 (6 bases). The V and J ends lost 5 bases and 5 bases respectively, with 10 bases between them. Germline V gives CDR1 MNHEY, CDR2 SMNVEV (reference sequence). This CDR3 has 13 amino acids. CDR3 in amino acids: CASSGTLHNEQFF. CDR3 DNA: TGTGCCAGCAGTGGGACACTCCACAATGAGCAGTTCTTC.

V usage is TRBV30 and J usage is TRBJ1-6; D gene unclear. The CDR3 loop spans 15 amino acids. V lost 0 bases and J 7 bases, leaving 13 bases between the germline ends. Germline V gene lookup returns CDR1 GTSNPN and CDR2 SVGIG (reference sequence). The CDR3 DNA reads TGTGCCTGGAGTGTAAAGGGCTTAATGAATTCACCCCTCCACTTT. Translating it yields CAWSVKGLMNSPLHF.

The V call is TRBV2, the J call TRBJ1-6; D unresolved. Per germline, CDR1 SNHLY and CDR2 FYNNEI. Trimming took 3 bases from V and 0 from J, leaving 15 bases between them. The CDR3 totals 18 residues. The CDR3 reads CASSDGPLGSSYNSPLHF. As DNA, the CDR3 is TGTGCCAGCAGTGATGGACCCCTTGGGAGCTCCTATAATTCACCCCTCCACTTT.

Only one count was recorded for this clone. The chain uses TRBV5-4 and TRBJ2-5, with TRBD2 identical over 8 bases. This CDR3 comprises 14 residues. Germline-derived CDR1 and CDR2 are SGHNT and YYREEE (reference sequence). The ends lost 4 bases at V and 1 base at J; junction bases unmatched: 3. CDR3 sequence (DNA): TGTGCCAGCAGCCTAAGCGGGGGCCAAGAGACCCAGTACTTC. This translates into CASSLSGGQETQYF.

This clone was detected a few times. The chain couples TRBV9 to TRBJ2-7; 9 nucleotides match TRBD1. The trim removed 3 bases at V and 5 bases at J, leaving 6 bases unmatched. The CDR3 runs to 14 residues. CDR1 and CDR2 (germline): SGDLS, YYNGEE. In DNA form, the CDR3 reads TGTGCCAGCAGCGCGGGACAGGGTATCGACGAGCAGTACTTC. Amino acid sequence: CASSAGQGIDEQYF.

This CDR3 reads CASSRQGGRVDTEAFF. The CDR3 nucleotides are TGTGCCAGCAGCAGACAGGGGGGGCGTGTAGACACTGAAGCTTTCTTT. The gene calls are TRBV7-3 and TRBJ1-1, with 9 bases fitting TRBD1. V was pared by 5 bases and J by 3 bases, with 10 bases of the junction left unmatched. From germline, CDR1 is SGHTA and CDR2 FQGTGA. This CDR3 is built from 16 residues.

This chain's CDR3 is CASSGELSGNTIYF. The DNA of the CDR3 is TGTGCCAGCAGCGGGGAACTCTCTGGAAACACCATATATTTT. The chain carries TRBV6-5 and TRBJ1-3; D not certain. Germline lookup yields CDR1 MNHEY and CDR2 SVGAGI. V was trimmed by 6 bases and J by 0 bases, leaving 9 bases between them. CDR3 size: 14 residues.

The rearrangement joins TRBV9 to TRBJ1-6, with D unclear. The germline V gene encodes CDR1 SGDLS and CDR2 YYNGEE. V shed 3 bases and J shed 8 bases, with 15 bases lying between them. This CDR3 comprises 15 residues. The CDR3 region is CASSGAGYRDSPLHF. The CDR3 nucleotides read TGTGCCAGCAGCGGAGCGGGCTATAGGGATTCACCCCTCCACTTT.

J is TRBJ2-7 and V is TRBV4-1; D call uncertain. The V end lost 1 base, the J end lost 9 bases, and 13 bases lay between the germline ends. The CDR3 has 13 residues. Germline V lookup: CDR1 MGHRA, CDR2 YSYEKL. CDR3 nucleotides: TGCGCCAGCAGCCAAGTCCCCTCCATAGGGCAGTACTTC. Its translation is CASSQVPSIGQYF.

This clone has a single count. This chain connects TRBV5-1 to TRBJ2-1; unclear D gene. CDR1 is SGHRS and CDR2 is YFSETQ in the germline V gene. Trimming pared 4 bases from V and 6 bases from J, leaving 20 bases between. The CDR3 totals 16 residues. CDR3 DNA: TGCGCCAGCAGCCTCCAGTCCCTGGGGAAAAGCAATGAGCAGTTCTTC. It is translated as CASSLQSLGKSNEQFF.